One and the same sample provided the 23 T cell receptor beta chains below, sequenced in a study of response to subunit inactivated influenza vaccine. A single record per CDR3 protein comes from TCRdb applying MiXCR to the RT-PCR reads. Among more than 450,000 distinct CDR3 sequences listed, approximately 10% were seen once. Here the sequenced sample was PBMCs from blood, taken on the day of vaccination. These receptors all stem from a man aged 50 to 60 who received an inactivated influenza vaccine.

This clonotype has at least ten counts. This chain uses TRBV12-3 or TRBV12-4 with TRBJ2-3; D is unclear. V gave up 6 bases and J gave up 9 bases, with 13 bases separating them. The CDR3 has 12 amino acids. The CDR3 here is CASSPTLVTQYF. CDR3 DNA: TGTGCCAGCAGCCCGACCCTAGTCACGCAGTATTTT.

This clonotype occurred many times. The chain is built from TRBV29-1 and TRBJ2-7; 7 positions match TRBD1. The CDR3 consists of 14 residues. CDR1 and CDR2 (germline): SQVTM, ANQGSEA. Losses at the gene ends were 5 bases for V and 5 bases for J; bases not matched to a gene: 12. The CDR3 DNA follows: TGCAGCGTTATAAATAGGGACAGTAGCAACGAGCAGTACTTC. It codes for CSVINRDSSNEQYF.

The table lists this clonotype with a few counts. This sequence joins TRBV6-5 and TRBJ1-1, with D possibly being TRBD1 (5 bases). CDR1 and CDR2 from the germline V gene are MNHEY and SVGAGI. Trimming shortened V by 2 bases and J by 11 bases, and 18 bases separated the two germline ends. This CDR3 spans 14 amino acids. CDR3 in amino acids: CASSYMQGGVEAFF. In DNA form, the CDR3 reads TGTGCCAGCAGTTACATGCAGGGAGGCGTGGAGGCTTTCTTT.

J is TRBJ2-2 and V is TRBV3-1; weak D call: TRBD2 (5 bases). Looked up from germline, CDR1 is LGHDT and CDR2 is YNNKEL (reference sequence). The ends were cut back, 2 bases at V and 6 bases at J, with 7 bases in the middle. The CDR3 runs 13 residues. Here the CDR3 DNA reads TGTGCCAGCAGCCAACTAGCATCCGGGGAGCTGTTTTTT. Residues: CASSQLASGELFF. Full variable domain (remainder filled in from reference TRBV3-1 and TRBJ2-2): DTAVSQTPKYLVTQMGNDKSIKCEQNLGHDTMYWYKQDSKKFLKIMFSYNNKELIINETVPNRFSPKSPDKAHLNLHINSLELGDSAVYFCASSQLASGELFFGEGSRLTVL.

This clonotype was seen repeatedly, ten times or more. This chain links TRBV12-3 or TRBV12-4 with TRBJ2-3, with TRBD2 matching 9 bases. V shed 8 bases and J 2 bases; nucleotides not matched to a gene: 11. This CDR3 has 16 residues. This CDR3 reads CASARRVAGVTDTQYF. The CDR3 DNA reads as TGTGCCAGCGCCCGCAGAGTAGCGGGAGTCACAGATACGCAGTATTTT.

The chain recombines TRBV10-1 with TRBJ1-6; D not certain. CDR1 and CDR2 from the germline V gene are WNHNN and SYGVQD (reference sequence). With 4 bases removed from V and 12 bases from J, the gap between germline ends came to 10 bases. The CDR3 covers 12 residues. This chain's CDR3 is CASSAWGGPLHF. For the CDR3, the DNA is TGCGCCAGCAGTGCCTGGGGTGGACCCCTCCACTTT.

This clonotype was detected a few times. The chain combines TRBV13 with TRBJ2-1; 14 bases align to TRBD2. Trimming cost V 3 bases and J 2 bases; bases outside gene matches: 6. Germline lookup yields CDR1 PRHDT and CDR2 FYEKMQ (reference sequence). The CDR3 runs 18 residues. The CDR3 is CASSFPPTSGGAYNEQFF. In DNA form, the CDR3 reads TGTGCCAGCAGCTTCCCCCCGACTAGCGGGGGGGCCTACAATGAGCAGTTCTTC.

This clonotype came up many times. This rearrangement joins TRBV6-5 to TRBJ2-2; 11 bases map to TRBD2. Germline V gene lookup returns CDR1 MNHEY and CDR2 SVGAGI. This CDR3 is 18 amino acids long. V lost 2 bases, J lost 0 bases, and 5 bases stayed unmatched. In nucleotides, the CDR3 is TGTGCCAGCAGTTACCCGTTTAGCGGGGGGGCGAACACCGGGGAGCTGTTTTTT. This translates into CASSYPFSGGANTGELFF.

The chain employs TRBV6-1 and TRBJ1-6; D unresolved. There are 15 residues in the CDR3. Trimming pared 1 base from V and 9 bases from J, leaving 13 bases between. The germline V gene has CDR1 MNHNS and CDR2 SASEGT. DNA for the CDR3: TGTGCCAGCAGTGAAGGGTCCCTCGGAGGTTCACCCCTCCACTTT. It encodes CASSEGSLGGSPLHF.

The rearrangement uses TRBV28 and TRBJ2-5; 8 bases are shared with TRBD1. Germline CDR1 reads MDHEN; CDR2 reads SYDVKM. After removal of 9 bases from V and 5 bases from J, the junction contained 11 bases not matched to a gene. This CDR3 spans 14 amino acids. CDR3 DNA sequence: TGTGCCAGTTTGCCTCCGGGACAGGAGGAGACCCAGTACTTC. This translates into CASLPPGQEETQYF.

The chain uses TRBV4-3 and TRBJ2-5; 8 nucleotides align to TRBD2. The germline gives CDR1 LGHNA, CDR2 YSLEER. This CDR3 is 15 amino acids long. V trimming: 4 bases; J trimming: 0 bases; junction bases outside the gene matches: 4. The CDR3 loop is CASSPGGGYQETQYF. The CDR3 DNA sequence: TGCGCCAGCAGCCCCGGGGGGGGCTACCAAGAGACCCAGTACTTC.

The chain carries TRBV9 and TRBJ2-3, with D perhaps TRBD1 (6 bases). CDR3 length: 14 amino acids. V shed 3 bases and J shed 1 base, with 9 bases lying between them. Per the germline V gene, CDR1 is SGDLS and CDR2 is YYNGEE. CDR3 coding DNA: TGTGCCAGCAGCGATCGACAGGGCACAGATACGCAGTATTTT. Translation: CASSDRQGTDTQYF.

This clonotype has a count of ten or more. This rearrangement joins TRBV12-3 or TRBV12-4 to TRBJ2-7; TRBD1 matches 7 bases. The CDR3 is 13 residues long. V gave up 3 bases and J gave up 2 bases; unmatched junction bases: 1. The CDR3 nucleotides read TGTGCCAGCAGTTTGGACAGGACCTACGAGCAGTACTTC. Its translation: CASSLDRTYEQYF.

This clonotype was detected a few times. The chain combines TRBV12-3 or TRBV12-4 with TRBJ2-5; D possibly uses TRBD1 or TRBD2 (5 bases each). This CDR3 region has 14 residues. Trimming removed 2 bases from V and 5 bases from J, with 12 bases in between. CDR3 loop: CASSLLGTLETQYF. CDR3 nucleotide sequence: TGTGCCAGCAGTTTACTTGGGACCCTGGAGACCCAGTACTTC.

This clonotype was seen only a few times. The gene calls are TRBV4-1 and TRBJ2-5, with TRBD2 matching over 9 bases. The CDR3 spans 16 residues. Germline V gene sequence: CDR1 MGHRA, CDR2 YSYEKL. Trimming took 3 bases from V and 5 from J; bases not matched to a gene: 10. This CDR3 reads CASSQASGNVRETQYF. The CDR3 coding sequence is TGCGCCAGCAGCCAGGCTAGCGGGAATGTTCGGGAGACCCAGTACTTC.

The chain's CDR3 is CASSQDLYLLSTGELFF. The CDR3 bases are TGCGCCAGCAGCCAAGATCTGTACTTATTGTCCACCGGGGAGCTGTTTTTT. The chain recombines TRBV4-3 with TRBJ2-2; no definite D call. The V end was cut by 0 bases, the J end by 4 bases, with 15 bases between. The CDR3 covers 17 residues. The germline CDR1 and CDR2 sequences are LGHNA and YSLEER.

This clonotype was detected a few times. The rearrangement links TRBV5-4 to TRBJ1-1; the D is unclear. This CDR3 comprises 14 residues. Trimming removed 2 bases at V and 0 bases at J, with 8 bases between. From germline, CDR1 is SGHNT and CDR2 YYREEE (reference sequence). The CDR3 sequence: CASSLKVVNTEAFF. CDR3 bases: TGTGCCAGCAGCTTAAAGGTCGTGAACACTGAAGCTTTCTTT.

The chain employs TRBV5-1 and TRBJ2-7, with D tentatively TRBD1 (6 bases). V lost 5 bases and J lost 0, with 18 bases in between. CDR1 is SGHRS, CDR2 YFSETQ, per germline. This CDR3 has 16 residues. For the CDR3, the DNA is TGCGCCAGCAGACCATATACAGGGCTTAACTCCTACGAGCAGTACTTC. Amino acids: CASRPYTGLNSYEQYF.

This clonotype was found a few times. The V and J genes are TRBV5-1 and TRBJ1-2; D might be TRBD1 (6 bases). From germline, CDR1 is SGHRS and CDR2 YFSETQ. The V end lost 4 bases, the J end lost 4 bases, and 17 bases lay between the germline ends. The CDR3 contains 15 residues. CDR3 loop: CASSHTSTGVYGYTF. The CDR3 DNA reads as TGCGCCAGCAGCCATACCTCGACAGGCGTCTATGGCTACACCTTC.

The chain recombines TRBV7-7 with TRBJ2-1, with TRBD2 matching over 8 bases. This CDR3 is 15 amino acids long. Losses at the gene ends were 5 bases for V and 5 bases for J; bases not matched to a gene: 8. Germline CDR1 SSHAT, CDR2 FNYEAQ (reference sequence). This CDR3 reads CASSPGTSTHNEQFF. For the CDR3, the DNA is TGTGCCAGCAGCCCCGGGACTAGTACCCACAATGAGCAGTTCTTC.

The V gene is TRBV28, the J gene TRBJ2-7; D perhaps matches TRBD2 (5 bases). This CDR3 spans 16 amino acids. The germline V gene has CDR1 MDHEN and CDR2 SYDVKM. V dropped 3 bases and J dropped 7 bases, with 22 bases sitting between them. CDR3 protein: CASSLESGSLLGEQYF. The CDR3 nucleotides are TGTGCCAGCAGTTTGGAATCGGGGTCTCTTTTGGGGGAGCAGTACTTC.

This clonotype was counted at least ten times. The chain is built from TRBV24-1 and TRBJ2-2, with D uncertain. V lost 10 bases, J lost 3 bases, and 5 bases lay in between. The CDR3 is 11 amino acids. Looked up from germline, CDR1 is KGHDR and CDR2 is SFDVKD. Here the CDR3 reads CATSDTGELFF. The CDR3, as DNA: TGTGCCACAAGCGACACCGGGGAGCTGTTTTTT.

J is TRBJ1-1 and V is TRBV6-2 or TRBV6-3; D not certain. The CDR3 contains 12 residues. Trimming shortened V by 7 bases and J by 1 base, and 7 bases separated the two germline ends. Germline assignment: CDR1 MNHEY and CDR2 SVGEGT. For the CDR3, the DNA is TGTGCCAGCATGGACCCGAACACTGAAGCTTTCTTT. It specifies CASMDPNTEAFF.